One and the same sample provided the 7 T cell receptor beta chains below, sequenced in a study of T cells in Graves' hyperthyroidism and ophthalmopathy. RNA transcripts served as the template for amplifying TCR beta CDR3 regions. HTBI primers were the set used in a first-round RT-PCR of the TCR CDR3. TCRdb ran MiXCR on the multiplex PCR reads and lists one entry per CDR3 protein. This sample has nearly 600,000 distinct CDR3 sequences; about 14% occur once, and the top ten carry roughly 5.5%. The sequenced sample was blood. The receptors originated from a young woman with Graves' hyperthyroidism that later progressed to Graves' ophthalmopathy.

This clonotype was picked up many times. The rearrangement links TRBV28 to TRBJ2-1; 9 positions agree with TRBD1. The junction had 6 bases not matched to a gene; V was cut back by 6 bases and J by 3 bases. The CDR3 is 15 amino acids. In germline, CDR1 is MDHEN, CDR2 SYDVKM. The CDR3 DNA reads TGTGCCAGCAGACCACAGGGGGCGGACTACAATGAGCAGTTCTTC. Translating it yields CASRPQGADYNEQFF.

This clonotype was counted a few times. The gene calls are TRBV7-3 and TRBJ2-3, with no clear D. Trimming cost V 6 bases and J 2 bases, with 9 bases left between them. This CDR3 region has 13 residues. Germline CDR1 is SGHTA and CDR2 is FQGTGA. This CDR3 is CASRLDATDTQYF. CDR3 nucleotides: TGTGCCAGCAGATTGGACGCCACAGATACGCAGTATTTT. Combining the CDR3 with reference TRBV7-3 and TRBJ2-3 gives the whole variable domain GAGVSQTPSNKVTEKGKYVELRCDPISGHTALYWYRQSLGQGPEFLIYFQGTGAADDSGLPNDRFFAVRPEGSVSTLKIQRTERGDSAVYLCASRLDATDTQYFGPGTRLTVL.

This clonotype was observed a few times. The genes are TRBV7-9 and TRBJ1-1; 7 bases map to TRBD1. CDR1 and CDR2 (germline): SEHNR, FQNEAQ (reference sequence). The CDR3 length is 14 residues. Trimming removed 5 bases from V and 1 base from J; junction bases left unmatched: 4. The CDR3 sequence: CASSGGQRNTEAFF. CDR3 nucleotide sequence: TGTGCCAGCAGCGGGGGACAGAGGAACACTGAAGCTTTCTTT.

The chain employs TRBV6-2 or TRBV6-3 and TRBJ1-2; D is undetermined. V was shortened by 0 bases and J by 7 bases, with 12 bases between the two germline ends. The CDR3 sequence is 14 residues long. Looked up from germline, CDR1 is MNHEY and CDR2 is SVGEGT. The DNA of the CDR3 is TGTGCCAGCAGTTACTCGACCTCAAGCACTGGCTACACCTTC. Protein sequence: CASSYSTSSTGYTF.

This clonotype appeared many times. The CDR3 loop reads CATSDYRLANDNEQFF. CDR3 bases: TGTGCCACCAGTGATTATCGCCTAGCGAACGACAATGAGCAGTTCTTC. This rearrangement joins TRBV24-1 to TRBJ2-1; D is perhaps TRBD2 (6 bases). Germline loops: CDR1 KGHDR, CDR2 SFDVKD. V lost 2 bases and J lost 5, with 15 bases in between. The CDR3 is 16 residues long.

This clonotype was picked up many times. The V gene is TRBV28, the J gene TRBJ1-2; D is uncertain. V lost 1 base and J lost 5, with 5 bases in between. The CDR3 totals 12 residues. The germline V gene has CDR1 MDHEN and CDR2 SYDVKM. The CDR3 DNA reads TGTGCCAGCAGTTTATTAGAGTATGGCTACACCTTC. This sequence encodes CASSLLEYGYTF.

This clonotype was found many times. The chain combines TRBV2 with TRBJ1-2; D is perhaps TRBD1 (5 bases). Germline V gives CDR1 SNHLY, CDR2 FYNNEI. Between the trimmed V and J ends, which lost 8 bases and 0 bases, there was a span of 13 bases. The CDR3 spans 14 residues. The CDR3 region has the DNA TGTGCCAGCGGGGGACTTCACTCTAACTATGGCTACACCTTC. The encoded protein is CASGGLHSNYGYTF. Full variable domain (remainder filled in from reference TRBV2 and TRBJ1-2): EPEVTQTPSHQVTQMGQEVILRCVPISNHLYFYWYRQILGQKVEFLVSFYNNEISEKSEIFDDQFSVERPDGSNFTLKIRSTKLEDSAMYFCASGGLHSNYGYTFGSGTRLTVV.